Described below is a single T cell receptor beta chain sequence and its context. Its target is unknown. The data stem from a study of CD4 T cells in relation to SARS-CoV-2 and coronaviruses. Study-wide context: A couple of subjects were Hispanic; patients were roughly eight males and 4 females.

The data were produced by immunoSEQ multiplex PCR, yet TCRdb's version contains in-frame clones alone and is incomplete. The sample carries some 42,000 clones, around 87% recorded once. Study-wide results and limits: Culture-expanded clones reflect memory recall rather than primary priming during culture.

The V end lost 0 bases, the J end lost 10 bases, and 10 bases lay between the germline ends. This CDR3 is built from 13 residues. Looked up from germline, CDR1 is LGHNA and CDR2 is YSLEER. CD4 enrichment then naive enrichment separated naive from memory CD4+ cells. Sequenced material: memory CD4+ T cells from PBMCs. The J gene is TRBJ2-1, the V gene TRBV4-3; maybe TRBD1 (5 bases). This receptor was taken from an adult with COVID-19. The CDR3 nucleotides are TGCGCCAGCAGCCAAGATGAGAAGGGGGAGCAGTTCTTC. Translating it yields CASSQDEKGEQFF.